What follows are 13 T cell receptor beta chains derived from one specimen sequenced in a study of response to subunit inactivated influenza vaccine. TCRdb re-called the RT-PCR reads with MiXCR, one entry per CDR3 protein. The sample includes fewer than 350,000 distinct CDR3 sequences, roughly a fifth of them seen just once. The material was PBMCs from blood, obtained 21 months after vaccination. These receptors were taken from a man in his fifties or sixties who received an inactivated influenza vaccine.

The chain has TRBV7-3 and TRBJ2-2; maybe TRBD1 (6 bases). Germline V CDR1 and CDR2: SGHTA, FQGTGA. Trimming removed 0 bases from V and 0 bases from J, with 11 bases in between. The CDR3 extends over 17 amino acids. CDR3 sequence: CASSLTGWTANTGELFF. The DNA for the CDR3 is TGTGCCAGCAGCTTAACAGGTTGGACAGCGAACACCGGGGAGCTGTTTTTT.

V usage is TRBV4-3 and J usage is TRBJ1-1; the D is unclear. In germline, CDR1 is LGHNA, CDR2 YSLEER. Trimming shortened V by 0 bases and J by 2 bases, and 13 bases separated the two germline ends. The CDR3 consists of 16 residues. The CDR3 bases are TGCGCCAGCAGCCAAGAATTTGTCACTGCAAACACTGAAGCTTTCTTT. Amino acid sequence: CASSQEFVTANTEAFF.

This clonotype has a handful of counts. This chain joins TRBV4-2 and TRBJ1-2; 7 bases agree with TRBD1. V was clipped by 4 bases and J by 1 base; unmatched bases: 12. The CDR3 has 17 residues. CDR1 is LGHNA, CDR2 YNFKEQ, per germline. CDR3 protein: CASSPTVWGQRNYGYTF. CDR3 nucleotides: TGTGCCAGCAGCCCTACGGTATGGGGACAGCGTAACTATGGCTACACCTTC.

In this sample, this clonotype turned up many times. The chain combines TRBV6-1 with TRBJ1-2, with D perhaps TRBD1 (5 bases). CDR3 length: 16 residues. V was shortened by 3 bases and J by 4 bases, with 18 bases between the two germline ends. The germline V gene has CDR1 MNHNS and CDR2 SASEGT. The CDR3, as DNA: TGTGCCAGCAGTGACCCGTATTCGGGGCGAATCTATGGCTACACCTTC. Its protein is CASSDPYSGRIYGYTF.

The table lists this clonotype with a few counts. V gene TRBV20-1 combines with J gene TRBJ1-2, with TRBD1 matching over 7 bases. Germline CDR1 reads DFQATT; CDR2 reads SNEGSKA (reference sequence). The length of the CDR3 is 14 residues. V shed 1 base, J shed 8 bases, and the junction held 10 bases outside the gene matches. The CDR3 is CSARAPRQGIGYTF. For the CDR3, the DNA is TGCAGTGCTAGAGCCCCTCGACAGGGAATCGGCTACACCTTC.

This clonotype turned up a few times. The V gene is TRBV24-1, the J gene TRBJ2-3; TRBD1 is a possible D gene (5 bases). V was clipped by 6 bases and J by 8 bases, with 14 bases between them. This CDR3 comprises 13 residues. Germline V gene sequence: CDR1 KGHDR, CDR2 SFDVKD. For the CDR3, the DNA is TGTGCCACCAGTAGGGGCTCTGAGATTACGCAGTATTTT. This encodes CATSRGSEITQYF.

The rearrangement joins TRBV4-1 to TRBJ1-6; D is perhaps TRBD1 (5 bases). The ends were cut back, 0 bases at V and 10 bases at J, with 10 bases in the middle. CDR3 length: 14 amino acids. The germline V gene has CDR1 MGHRA and CDR2 YSYEKL. CDR3 residues: CASSQDRDPSPLHF. CDR3 nucleotide sequence: TGCGCCAGCAGCCAAGACAGGGACCCCTCACCCCTCCACTTT.

The rearrangement uses TRBV7-2 and TRBJ2-1; D perhaps matches TRBD1 (5 bases). V was pared by 5 bases and J by 9 bases, with 20 bases between. The CDR3 is 15 amino acids. Germline loops: CDR1 SGHTA, CDR2 FQGNSA. CDR3 sequence reads: CASSGAGGLVIEQFF. Here the CDR3 DNA reads TGTGCCAGCAGCGGGGCAGGTGGTCTCGTTATTGAGCAGTTCTTC.

The chain joins TRBV20-1 to TRBJ1-1; D ambiguous. Germline V gene sequence: CDR1 DFQATT, CDR2 SNEGSKA (reference sequence). The CDR3 contains 11 residues. With 8 bases removed from V and 8 bases from J, the gap between germline ends came to 15 bases. The CDR3 is CSSYIRGEAFF. CDR3 nucleotide sequence: TGCAGTTCGTACATCCGAGGGGAAGCTTTCTTT.

V is TRBV11-2 and J is TRBJ2-7, with D possibly being TRBD2 (6 bases). Deletions cut 1 base from V and 6 bases from J, with 19 bases between. The CDR3 contains 16 residues. CDR1 and CDR2 from the germline V gene are SGHAT and FQNNGV. The CDR3 DNA follows: TGTGCCAGCAGCTTAGGACCGGGACTCGACGGACGCGAGCAGTACTTC. Translating it yields CASSLGPGLDGREQYF.

This clonotype was observed a few times. The chain is built from TRBV6-1 and TRBJ1-5; 9 bases are a match to TRBD1. With 5 bases clipped from V and 6 bases from J, the junction kept 8 bases outside the gene matches. This CDR3 is built from 15 residues. CDR1 MNHNS and CDR2 SASEGT come from the germline V gene. The CDR3 DNA follows: TGTGCCAGCAGTCCGGGACAGGGATTCGGTCAGCCCCAGCATTTT. It encodes CASSPGQGFGQPQHF.

The chain is built from TRBV20-1 and TRBJ2-7; 7 bases line up with TRBD1. Germline trimming cut 3 bases from V and 5 bases from J; bases unmatched to any gene: 7. Germline CDR1 reads DFQATT; CDR2 reads SNEGSKA (reference sequence). The CDR3 has 13 amino acids. The CDR3 loop is CSASRDRLDEQYF. In nucleotides, the CDR3 is TGCAGTGCTAGCCGGGACAGACTCGACGAGCAGTACTTC.

V is TRBV10-2 and J is TRBJ2-7; D not certain. Per germline, CDR1 WSHSY and CDR2 SAAADI. The CDR3 is made up of 12 amino acids. V was clipped by 7 bases and J by 6 bases, with 13 bases between them. CDR3 protein: CASKARDREQYF. Here the CDR3 DNA reads TGCGCCAGCAAGGCGAGAGACCGCGAGCAGTACTTC.